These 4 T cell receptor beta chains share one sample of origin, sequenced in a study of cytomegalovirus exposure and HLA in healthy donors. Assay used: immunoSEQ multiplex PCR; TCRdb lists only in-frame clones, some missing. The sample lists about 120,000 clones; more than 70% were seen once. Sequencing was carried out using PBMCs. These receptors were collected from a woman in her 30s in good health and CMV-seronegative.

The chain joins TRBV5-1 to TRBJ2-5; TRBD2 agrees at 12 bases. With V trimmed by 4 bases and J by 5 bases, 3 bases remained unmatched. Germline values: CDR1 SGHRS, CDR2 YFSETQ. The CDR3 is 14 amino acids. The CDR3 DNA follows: TGCGCCAGCAGCCCAGGGACTAGCGGGGAGACCCAGTACTTC. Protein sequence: CASSPGTSGETQYF. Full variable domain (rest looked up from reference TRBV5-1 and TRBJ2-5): KAGVTQTPRYLIKTRGQQVTLSCSPISGHRSVSWYQQTPGQGLQFLFEYFSETQRNKGNFPGRFSGRQFSNSRSEMNVSTLELGDSALYLCASSPGTSGETQYFGPGTRLLVL.

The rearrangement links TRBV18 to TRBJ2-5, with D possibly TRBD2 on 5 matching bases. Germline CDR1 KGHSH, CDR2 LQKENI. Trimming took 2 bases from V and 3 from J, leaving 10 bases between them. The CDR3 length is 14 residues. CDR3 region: CASSPAGREETQYF. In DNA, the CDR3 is TGTGCCAGCTCACCAGCGGGTAGGGAAGAGACCCAGTACTTC.

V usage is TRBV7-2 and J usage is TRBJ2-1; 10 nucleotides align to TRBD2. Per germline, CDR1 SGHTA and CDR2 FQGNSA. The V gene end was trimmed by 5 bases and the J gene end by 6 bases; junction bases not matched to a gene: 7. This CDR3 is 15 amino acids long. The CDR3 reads CASSPQRGGGNEQFF. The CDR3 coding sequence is TGTGCCAGCAGCCCCCAGCGGGGGGGTGGCAATGAGCAGTTCTTC.

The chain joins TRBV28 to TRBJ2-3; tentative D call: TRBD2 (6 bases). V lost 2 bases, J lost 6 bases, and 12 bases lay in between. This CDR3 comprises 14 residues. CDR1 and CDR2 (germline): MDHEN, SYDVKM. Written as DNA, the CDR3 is TGTGCCAGCAGTTTAGACGGGGGACGGGATACGCAGTATTTT. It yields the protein CASSLDGGRDTQYF.